A single sample is the source of the 14 T cell receptor beta chains below, sequenced in a study of blood T cell repertoires in COVID-19. Clones were sequenced by immunoSEQ multiplex PCR, and TCRdb holds only the in-frame ones, with some missing. Among 95,000 to 150,000 clones listed, about 85% were seen once. Material for sequencing was peripheral blood. Receptors originate from a man aged 55 to 70 with acute or convalescent COVID-19.

The chain has TRBV18 and TRBJ1-5; no clear D gene. V was shortened by 3 bases and J by 4 bases, with 7 bases between the two germline ends. Germline V CDR1 and CDR2: KGHSH, LQKENI. The CDR3 totals 13 residues. In DNA, the CDR3 is TGTGCCAGCTCACCGTCGGGGAATCAGCCCCAGCATTTT. Protein product: CASSPSGNQPQHF.

The chain links TRBV18 to TRBJ2-7, with 8 bases lining up with TRBD1. Germline-derived CDR1 and CDR2 are KGHSH and LQKENI. Trimming took 2 bases from V and 3 from J; bases not matched to a gene: 6. This CDR3 spans 15 amino acids. The CDR3: CASSPRTGKNYEQYF. In DNA form, the CDR3 reads TGTGCCAGCTCACCAAGGACAGGGAAGAACTACGAGCAGTACTTC.

CDR3 nucleotide sequence: TGTGCCAGCAGCGGAGACAGGGGTCGGAGGGGCGAGCAGTACTTC. Encoded protein: CASSGDRGRRGEQYF. V and J are TRBV2 and TRBJ2-7; 8 bases match TRBD1. In germline, CDR1 is SNHLY, CDR2 FYNNEI. J was trimmed by 6 bases and V by 6 bases; bases with no gene match: 13. The CDR3 consists of 15 residues.

The chain has TRBV5-4 and TRBJ1-5; unclear D gene. Per the germline V gene, CDR1 is SGHNT and CDR2 is YYREEE (reference sequence). The V and J ends lost 4 bases and 0 bases respectively, with 8 bases between them. CDR3 length equals 14 residues. CDR3 residues: CASSEYSSNQPQHF. The CDR3 DNA reads TGTGCCAGCAGCGAATACAGTAGCAATCAGCCCCAGCATTTT.

The J gene is TRBJ1-2, the V gene TRBV28; D gene unclear. Germline V lookup: CDR1 MDHEN, CDR2 SYDVKM. The CDR3 runs to 11 residues. Trimming cost V 10 bases and J 8 bases, with 14 bases left between them. The CDR3 sequence: CATAIPRGYTF. CDR3 coding DNA: TGTGCCACGGCGATTCCCAGGGGCTACACCTTC.

This clone was seen more than once but under ten times. This chain links TRBV6-5 with TRBJ2-7; a weak D match, TRBD2 (6 bases). V was clipped by 4 bases and J by 6 bases, with 22 bases between them. The germline V gene encodes CDR1 MNHEY and CDR2 SVGAGI. This CDR3 comprises 16 residues. The CDR3 sequence: CASSSAGTSPRGEQYF. The CDR3 coding sequence is TGTGCCAGCAGTTCCGCCGGGACTTCCCCTCGGGGCGAGCAGTACTTC.

The rearrangement links TRBV9 to TRBJ2-3, with TRBD2 identical over 9 bases. V shed 4 bases, J shed 3 bases, and the junction held 6 bases outside the gene matches. Per germline, CDR1 SGDLS and CDR2 YYNGEE. The CDR3 runs to 15 residues. The CDR3 spells CASSPLSGRTDTQYF. CDR3 DNA: TGTGCCAGCAGCCCCCTTAGCGGGAGAACAGATACGCAGTATTTT. Full variable domain (remainder filled in from reference TRBV9 and TRBJ2-3): DSGVTQTPKHLITATGQRVTLRCSPRSGDLSVYWYQQSLDQGLQFLIQYYNGEERAKGNILERFSAQQFPDLHSELNLSSLELGDSALYFCASSPLSGRTDTQYFGPGTRLTVL.

The chain carries TRBV4-1 and TRBJ2-3, with TRBD2 as a possible D gene (5 bases). Germline V gene sequence: CDR1 MGHRA, CDR2 YSYEKL. The CDR3 is made up of 15 amino acids. Trimming removed 2 bases from V and 2 bases from J, with 11 bases in between. CDR3: CASSQFREVTDTQYF. As DNA, the CDR3 is TGCGCCAGCAGCCAATTCCGGGAAGTCACAGATACGCAGTATTTT.

The V call is TRBV19, the J call TRBJ2-1; no firm D call. CDR3 length: 14 amino acids. Germline loops: CDR1 LNHDA, CDR2 SQIVND (reference sequence). V dropped 6 bases and J dropped 4 bases, with 13 bases sitting between them. For the CDR3, the DNA is TGTGCCAGTAGGTCAAGCCTCAATTACAATGAGCAGTTCTTC. Encoded protein: CASRSSLNYNEQFF.

The chain joins TRBV27 to TRBJ1-5; D might be TRBD1 (5 bases). The V end was cut by 3 bases, the J end by 2 bases, with 11 bases between. CDR1 and CDR2 (germline): MNHEY, SMNVEV (reference sequence). This CDR3 spans 15 amino acids. In DNA, the CDR3 is TGTGCCAGCAGTTTTGGCCAGGGTGGCAATCAGCCCCAGCATTTT. This sequence encodes CASSFGQGGNQPQHF.

Only one count was recorded for this clone. The rearrangement links TRBV5-1 to TRBJ2-3, with 10 bases lining up with TRBD2. Germline CDR1 and CDR2: SGHRS and YFSETQ. V lost 9 bases to trimming and J lost 0 bases; unmatched junction nucleotides: 7. The CDR3 length is 15 residues. The CDR3 here is CATRWTSGSTDTQYF. In DNA form, the CDR3 reads TGCGCCACGCGATGGACTAGCGGAAGCACAGATACGCAGTATTTT.

This chain connects TRBV12-3 or TRBV12-4 to TRBJ2-3; D is ambiguous. The CDR3 extends over 12 amino acids. Trimming stripped 8 bases from V and 0 bases from J, with 6 bases between. CDR3 region: CASGSSTDTQYF. Here the CDR3 DNA reads TGTGCCAGCGGCTCTAGCACAGATACGCAGTATTTT.

The chain has TRBV7-2 and TRBJ1-2; tentative D call: TRBD1 (5 bases). CDR1 is SGHTA, CDR2 FQGNSA, per germline. CDR3 length: 14 residues. Trimming cost V 4 bases and J 8 bases, with 17 bases left between them. CDR3 nucleotides: TGTGCCAGCAGCTCCGGGACCCCCCGGGAGGGCTACACCTTC. Its protein is CASSSGTPREGYTF.

The gene calls are TRBV11-1 and TRBJ2-1; unclear D gene. CDR1 is SGHAT, CDR2 FQDESV, per germline (reference sequence). The CDR3 runs 15 residues. With 5 bases removed from V and 4 bases from J, the gap between germline ends came to 15 bases. This CDR3 is CASSPNRILYNEQFF. The CDR3 nucleotides are TGTGCCAGCAGCCCCAACAGAATTTTGTACAATGAGCAGTTCTTC.